Listed below are T cell receptor beta chains from one sample, sequenced in a study of T cells in Graves' hyperthyroidism and ophthalmopathy. One entry per CDR3 protein results from TCRdb running MiXCR on the multiplex PCR reads. The profile shows a few hundred thousand distinct CDR3 sequences, 35% to 55% of them singletons. Sequences were obtained from peripheral blood or thyroid tissue (not recorded which). These receptors were obtained from an adult woman with Graves' disease, either hyperthyroidism or ophthalmopathy (not recorded which). Each CDR3 is given with its conserved first and last residue. The D gene is left open where the match is weak. Rows give clone size only sometimes, using once, few, many, or a class for an expanded clone.

v_call	d_call	j_call	clone_size	cdr3_aa	cdr3_nt
TRBV29-1	NA	TRBJ1-2	NA	CSRTRDSYGYTF	TGCAGCAGAACACGGGATAGCTATGGCTACACCTTC
TRBV29-1	NA	TRBJ1-1	NA	CSVAGLLDTEAFF	TGCAGCGTTGCAGGGTTGTTGGACACTGAAGCTTTCTTT
TRBV3-1	TRBD1	TRBJ1-1	few	CASSHLTGAQNTEAFF	TGTGCCAGCAGCCATCTAACAGGGGCTCAGAACACTGAAGCTTTCTTT
TRBV20-1	NA	TRBJ2-6	NA	CSARDIGGANVLTF	TGCAGTGCTAGAGATATAGGTGGGGCCAACGTCCTGACTTTC
TRBV5-6	NA	TRBJ1-4	many	CASSLLSGAGTNEKLFF	TGTGCCAGCAGCTTGTTGTCGGGGGCAGGAACTAATGAAAAACTGTTTTTT
TRBV7-9	TRBD1	TRBJ1-1	many	CASGDRGRGAFF	TGTGCCAGCGGTGACAGGGGGCGCGGAGCTTTCTTT
TRBV4-1	NA	TRBJ1-3	few	CASSQGGRDRLFGNTIYF	TGCGCCAGCAGCCAAGGGGGCAGGGATCGGCTCTTTGGAAACACCATATATTTT
TRBV28	NA	TRBJ1-2	few	CASGATNYGYTF	TGTGCCAGTGGGGCTACTAACTATGGCTACACCTTC
TRBV15	NA	TRBJ1-2	NA	CATSRDHGLAYTF	TGTGCCACCAGCAGAGATCACGGACTAGCCTACACCTTC
TRBV7-2	TRBD2	TRBJ2-7	NA	CASSTRLAGSDEQYF	TGTGCCAGCAGCACCCGACTAGCGGGATCAGATGAGCAGTACTTC
TRBV5-5	TRBD1	TRBJ2-6	many	CASRLRSGTGVSGANVLTF	TGTGCCAGCAGGCTGCGGTCGGGGACAGGGGTCTCTGGGGCCAACGTCCTGACTTTC
TRBV7-2	NA	TRBJ1-5	NA	CASSLEGGPYEHF	TGTGCCAGCAGCTTAGAGGGGGGGCCTTACGAGCATTTT
TRBV7-6	NA	TRBJ2-7	many	CASSLAPQGLRLYEQYF	TGTGCCAGCAGCTTAGCCCCGCAGGGGTTAAGACTCTACGAGCAGTACTTC
TRBV2	TRBD1	TRBJ2-7	NA	CASSPLDRGPLEEQYF	TGTGCCAGCAGTCCTTTAGACAGGGGACCCCTGGAGGAGCAGTACTTC
TRBV7-2	TRBD1	TRBJ1-2	NA	CASSLDGTGGMGYGYTF	TGTGCCAGCAGCCTGGACGGGACAGGCGGTATGGGGTATGGCTACACCTTC
TRBV2	TRBD1	TRBJ1-6	few	CASRLQDRSNSPLHF	TGTGCCAGCAGGCTACAGGACAGGTCTAATTCACCCCTCCACTTT
TRBV5-5	TRBD1	TRBJ1-6	many	CASSLYPDRGNSPLHF	TGTGCCAGCAGCTTGTACCCTGACAGGGGTAATTCACCCCTCCACTTT
TRBV6-5	TRBD1	TRBJ2-5	few	CASSSTGTETQYF	TGTGCCAGCAGTTCAACGGGGACAGAGACCCAGTATTTC
TRBV19	NA	TRBJ1-6	NA	CAHDQPNSPLHF	TGTGCTCACGACCAGCCAAATTCACCCCTCCACTTT
TRBV20-1	NA	TRBJ2-5	NA	CSALWSPLETQYF	TGCAGTGCTCTCTGGTCCCCCTTGGAGACCCAGTACTTC